This T cell receptor (beta chain) is drawn from a study of response to subunit inactivated influenza vaccine. This clonotype occurred a few times. What it recognizes is unknown. TCRdb called the RT-PCR reads again in MiXCR, with one record for every CDR3 protein. The table includes around 500,000 distinct CDR3 sequences, approximately 9.9% detected once. General observations from the study: Authors suggested each seasonal flu vaccination may recruit only limited numbers of new T cells.

Germline assignment: CDR1 SQVTM and CDR2 ANQGSEA. The V and J ends lost 2 bases and 3 bases, in that order; junction bases with no gene match: 5. The CDR3 loop spans 15 amino acids. The receptor was isolated from a man between 45 and 60 years old who received an inactivated influenza vaccine. V and J are TRBV29-1 and TRBJ2-7; 12 bases match TRBD1. Sequences were derived from PBMCs from blood, sampled 40 to 50 days after vaccination. For the CDR3, the DNA is TGCAGCGTTGAACCGGGACAGGGGGCCAGCTACGAGCAGTACTTC. Protein product: CSVEPGQGASYEQYF.